These T cell receptor beta chains were read from a single sample in a study of post-analysis software for immune sequencing data. TCRdb reprocessed the PCR reads via MiXCR and lists one record per CDR3 protein. Found here are hundreds of thousands of distinct CDR3 sequences, roughly 38% of them singletons; the top ten hold around 8%. What was sequenced was blood. The receptors derive from a girl aged 2 to 9 with multiple sclerosis. Both conserved end residues are part of each CDR3. The order of the fields is V gene, J gene, CDR3 protein.

TRBV7-8	TRBJ1-4	CASSLAKTPGRLFF
TRBV4-3	TRBJ2-1	CASSQEPGVLWSEQFF
TRBV24-1	TRBJ2-7	CATSDTTGPYEQYF
TRBV29-1	TRBJ1-2	CSVGSEDRIYGYTF
TRBV10-3	TRBJ2-5	CAISLDGPQETQYF
TRBV18	-	CASSPRRELNEQYF
TRBV7-2	TRBJ2-1	CASSGPGSYNEQFF
TRBV6-4	TRBJ2-3	CASRGSGASTDTQYF
TRBV20-1	TRBJ1-2	CSADHEGGYTF
TRBV7-2	TRBJ2-7	CASSYMLPGREDNYEQYF
TRBV10-1	TRBJ2-7	CASPGLRSCEQYF
TRBV28	TRBJ2-7	CASSSRGFGYEQYF
TRBV29-1	TRBJ1-2	CSVEDPYLTSNYGYTF
TRBV12-3/TRBV12-4	TRBJ2-1	CASSSGTSAYNEQFF
TRBV10-1	TRBJ2-3	CASSTLVRGSDTQYF
TRBV12-3/TRBV12-4	TRBJ2-5	CASRSQGELQETQYF
TRBV11-2	TRBJ1-4	CASSDRVTNEKLFF
TRBV5-5	TRBJ2-3	CASSLGQVLAGTQYF